What follows is one TCR beta chain and its context. This sample stems from a study of PD-L1 blockade in urothelial cancer. Study-wide background: Timepoints chosen for blood analysis were 3 weeks (second dose) and 6 weeks after treatment start.

The CDR3 is 14 amino acids. Germline assignment: CDR1 ENHRY and CDR2 SYGVKD. The trim removed 8 bases at V and 5 bases at J, leaving 7 bases unmatched. Assay: immunoSEQ multiplex PCR; the TCRdb copy retains only in-frame clones and omits some. The sample includes roughly 120,000 clones, around 89% of them seen just once. Time point of the sample: peripheral blood 6 weeks after treatment start. The gene calls are TRBV10-3 and TRBJ2-2; 8 bases match TRBD1. The receptor was derived from a man in his sixties with urothelial cancer. The sample consisted of PBMCs, taken around atezolizumab (anti-PD-L1) treatment. The CDR3 spells CAIEPRGQTGELFF. CDR3 DNA: TGTGCCATCGAGCCCAGGGGGCAGACCGGGGAGCTGTTTTTT.